This T cell receptor beta chain was obtained from a study of tumor and adjacent non-tumor tissue in lung cancer. For the study at large: Aged roughly 31 to 76 years, patients included approximately 11 men and 4 to 6 women with stage I to III disease.

RNA was extracted from bulk tissue without any cell sorting. Three rounds of nested PCR, following a modified ARM-PCR protocol, produced the TCRbeta library. TCRdb passed the multiplex PCR reads through MiXCR, listing each CDR3 protein once. The sample consists of about 110,000 distinct CDR3 sequences, approximately 80% of them appearing once. Broader study findings: Normal lung showed higher cumulative top 100 clone frequency than tumor. Compared with tumor, normal lung showed significantly lower TCR diversity.

In this sample, this clonotype turned up once. Antigen: not known. The CDR3 end shows no conserved phenylalanine or tryptophan, and so a read error is likely. This CDR3 region has 15 residues. Trimming removed 5 bases at V and 6 bases at J, with 18 bases between. Germline CDR1 PRHDT, CDR2 FYEKMQ (reference sequence). The chain combines TRBV13 with TRBJ2-3, with D unclear. This sequence originates from a man in his 70s with non-small cell lung cancer. The material sequenced was lung tumor tissue. CDR3 DNA sequence: TGTGCCAGCAGCACAACCCCTGACCTCGCGGATACGCAGTATTAT. Protein sequence: CASSTTPDLADTQYY.